This T cell receptor (beta chain) emerged from a study of cytomegalovirus exposure and HLA in healthy donors. The primer mix had 60 Vbeta and 13 Jbeta primers. The data were produced by immunoSEQ multiplex PCR, yet TCRdb's version contains in-frame clones alone and is incomplete. The sample yields 64,000 or so clones, less than 85% seen once. Turning to this clone: Its target is not known.

V gave up 6 bases and J gave up 5 bases; unmatched junction bases: 9. Germline lookup yields CDR1 SGHRS and CDR2 YFSETQ. This CDR3 is 15 amino acids long. Study outcomes and limitations: In an earlier analysis, about 87% or about 30%: the productive usage of most TCR beta V segments. The dataset shows that most TCR sequences were rare, while some public TCRs occurred in many donors. Overall, approximately 150 TCR beta chains were annotated as cytomegalovirus-associated.

Sequenced: PBMCs. This chain links TRBV5-1 with TRBJ2-2, with 8 bases fitting TRBD1. This receptor was identified in a woman between 45 and 65 years old in good health and CMV-seropositive. The CDR3 protein is CASKDGTGHTGELFF. CDR3 DNA: TGCGCCAGCAAGGACGGGACAGGCCATACCGGGGAGCTGTTTTTT.